This T cell receptor (beta chain) was sequenced in a study of beta chain features in type 1 diabetes. In the study overall: Age, gender and cell yields were similar between patients and healthy donors. Points from the study as a whole: All four CD4+ subsets from Type 1 diabetes patients carried moderately but significantly shorter TCRB CDR3s. No resolution was reached here on whether HLA type influences TCRB rearrangement.

Staining for CD45RO/CCR7/CD25/CD127/CD95/CD27 allowed sorting of CD4+ naive, central memory, regulatory and stem cell-like memory cells. In this sample, this clone turned up a few times. Its antigen is not identified. Germline CDR1 reads MGHDK; CDR2 reads SYGVNS. Trimming removed 8 bases from V and 2 bases from J, with 12 bases in between. This CDR3 spans 13 amino acids. The sequenced template was cDNA made from the entire isolated RNA. The study sequenced naive, central memory and regulatory T cell samples to an average of around 3.5 million reads. Repertoires were generated with immunoSEQ multiplex PCR, while TCRdb's copy carries only in-frame clones and drops some. This table holds about 710,000 clones, roughly 13% found once.

The source material was naive CD4+ T cells from blood. This TCR came from a young man with type 1 diabetes. This chain joins TRBV25-1 and TRBJ1-1, with D hard to call. Here the CDR3 reads CASQSQVNTEAFF. Written as DNA, the CDR3 is TGTGCCAGCCAAAGCCAGGTTAACACTGAAGCTTTCTTT.